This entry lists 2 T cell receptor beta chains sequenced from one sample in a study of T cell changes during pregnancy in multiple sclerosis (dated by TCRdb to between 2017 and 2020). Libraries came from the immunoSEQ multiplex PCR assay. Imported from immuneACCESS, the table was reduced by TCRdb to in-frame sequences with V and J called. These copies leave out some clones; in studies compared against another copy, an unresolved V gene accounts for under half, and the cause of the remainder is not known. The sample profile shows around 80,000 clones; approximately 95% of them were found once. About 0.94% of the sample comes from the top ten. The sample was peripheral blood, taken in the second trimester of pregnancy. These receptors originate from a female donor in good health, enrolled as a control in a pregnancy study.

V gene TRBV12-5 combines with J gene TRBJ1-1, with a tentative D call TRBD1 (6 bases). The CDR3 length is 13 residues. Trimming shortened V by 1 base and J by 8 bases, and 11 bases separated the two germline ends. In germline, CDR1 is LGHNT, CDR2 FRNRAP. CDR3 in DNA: TGTGCTAGTGGTTTGGCAGGGACACCGGAAGCTTTCTTT. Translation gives CASGLAGTPEAFF.

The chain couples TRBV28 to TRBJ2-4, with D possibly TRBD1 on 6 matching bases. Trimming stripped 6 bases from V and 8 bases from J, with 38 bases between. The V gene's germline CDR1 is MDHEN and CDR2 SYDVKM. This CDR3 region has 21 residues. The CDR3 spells CASSRPAPDQPWDPHRDIQYF. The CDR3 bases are TGTGCCAGCAGCCGACCGGCCCCAGACCAACCATGGGACCCACACAGGGACATTCAGTACTTC.